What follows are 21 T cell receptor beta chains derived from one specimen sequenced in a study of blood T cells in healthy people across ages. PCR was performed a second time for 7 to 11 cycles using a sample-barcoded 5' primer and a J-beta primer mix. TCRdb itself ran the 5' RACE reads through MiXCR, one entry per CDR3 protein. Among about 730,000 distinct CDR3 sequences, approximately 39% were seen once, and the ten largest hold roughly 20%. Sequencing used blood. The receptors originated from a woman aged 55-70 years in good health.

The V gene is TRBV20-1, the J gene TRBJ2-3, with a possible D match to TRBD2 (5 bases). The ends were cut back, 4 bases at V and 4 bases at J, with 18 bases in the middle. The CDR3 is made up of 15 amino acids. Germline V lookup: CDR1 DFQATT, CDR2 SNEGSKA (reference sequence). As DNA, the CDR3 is TGCAGTGCTACAATCGAGAGGGCCCAGCCAGATACGCAGTATTTT. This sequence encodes CSATIERAQPDTQYF.

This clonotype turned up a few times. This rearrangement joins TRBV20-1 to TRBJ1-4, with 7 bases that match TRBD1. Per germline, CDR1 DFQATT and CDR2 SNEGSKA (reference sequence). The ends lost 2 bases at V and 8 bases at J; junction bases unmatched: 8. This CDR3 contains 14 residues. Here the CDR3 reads CSARQGVAGEKLFF. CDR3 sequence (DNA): TGCAGTGCTAGACAGGGGGTAGCTGGAGAAAAACTGTTTTTT.

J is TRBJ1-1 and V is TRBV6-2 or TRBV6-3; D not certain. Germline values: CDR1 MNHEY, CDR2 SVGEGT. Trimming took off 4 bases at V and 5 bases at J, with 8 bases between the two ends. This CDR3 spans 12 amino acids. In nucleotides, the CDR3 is TGTGCCAGCAGTTCTTGGGGAACTGAAGCTTTCTTT. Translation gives CASSSWGTEAFF.

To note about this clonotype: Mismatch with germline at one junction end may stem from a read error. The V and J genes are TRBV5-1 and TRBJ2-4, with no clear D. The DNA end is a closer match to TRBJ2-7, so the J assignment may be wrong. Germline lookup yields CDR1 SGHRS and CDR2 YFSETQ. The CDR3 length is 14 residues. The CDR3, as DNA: TGCGCCAGCTGCTTGGGATTGGATACCTACGAGCAGTACTTC. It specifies CASCLGLDTYEQYF.

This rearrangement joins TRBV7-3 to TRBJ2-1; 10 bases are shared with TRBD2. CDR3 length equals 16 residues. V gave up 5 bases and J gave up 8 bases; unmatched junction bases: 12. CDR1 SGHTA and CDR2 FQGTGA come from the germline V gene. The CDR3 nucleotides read TGTGCCAGCAGCCGATCCCCTAGCGGGGGAGACTATGAGCAGTTCTTC. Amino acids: CASSRSPSGGDYEQFF.

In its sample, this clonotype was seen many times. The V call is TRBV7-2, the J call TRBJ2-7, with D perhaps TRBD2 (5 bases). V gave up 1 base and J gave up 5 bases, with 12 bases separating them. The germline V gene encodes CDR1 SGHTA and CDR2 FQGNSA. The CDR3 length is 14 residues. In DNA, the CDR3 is TGTGCCAGCAGCTTAGAAAGAGGGCGGCACGAGCAGTACTTC. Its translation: CASSLERGRHEQYF.

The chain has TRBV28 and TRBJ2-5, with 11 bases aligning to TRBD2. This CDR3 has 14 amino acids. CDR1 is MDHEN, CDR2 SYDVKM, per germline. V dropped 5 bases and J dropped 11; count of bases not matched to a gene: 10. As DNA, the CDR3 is TGTGCCAGCAGTATGGGACTAGCGGTCCAAAGGCAGTACTTC. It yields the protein CASSMGLAVQRQYF.

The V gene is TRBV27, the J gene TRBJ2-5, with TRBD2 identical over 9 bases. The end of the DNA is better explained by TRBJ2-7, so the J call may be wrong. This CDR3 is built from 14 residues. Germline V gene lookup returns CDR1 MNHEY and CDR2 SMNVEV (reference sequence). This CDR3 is CASSWSSGTSEQYF. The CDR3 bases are TGTGCCAGCAGTTGGTCTAGCGGGACGTCCGAGCAGTACTTC.

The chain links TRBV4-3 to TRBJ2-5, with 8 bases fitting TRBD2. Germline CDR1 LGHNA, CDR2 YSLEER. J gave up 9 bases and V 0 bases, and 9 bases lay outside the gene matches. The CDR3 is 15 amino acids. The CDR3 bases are TGCGCCAGCAGCCAAGATCGGAGCGGGAGTGAGGCCCAGTACTTC. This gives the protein CASSQDRSGSEAQYF.

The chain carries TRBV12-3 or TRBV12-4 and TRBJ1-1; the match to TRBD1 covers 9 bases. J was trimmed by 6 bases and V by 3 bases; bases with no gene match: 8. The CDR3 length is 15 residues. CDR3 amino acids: CASSLGQGGLAEAFF. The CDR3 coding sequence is TGTGCCAGCAGTTTGGGACAGGGTGGGTTAGCTGAAGCTTTCTTT.

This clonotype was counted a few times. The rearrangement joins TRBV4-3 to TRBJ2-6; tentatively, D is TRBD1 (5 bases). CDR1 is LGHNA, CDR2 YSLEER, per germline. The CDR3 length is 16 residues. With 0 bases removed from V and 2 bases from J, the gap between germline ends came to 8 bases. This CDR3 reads CASSQDQGAGANVLTF. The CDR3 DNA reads TGCGCCAGCAGCCAAGATCAAGGGGCTGGGGCCAACGTCCTGACTTTC.

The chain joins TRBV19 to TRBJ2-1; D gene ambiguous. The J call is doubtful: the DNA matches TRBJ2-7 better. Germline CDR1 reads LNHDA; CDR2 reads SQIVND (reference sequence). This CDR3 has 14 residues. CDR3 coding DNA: TGTGCCAGTAGTATAGTAAGCTCCTACAATGAGCAGTACTTC. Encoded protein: CASSIVSSYNEQYF.

Here the CDR3 DNA reads TGTGCCAGCAGCCTTACTACCAGGGTCATGAACACTGAAGCTTTCTTT. Translated: CASSLTTRVMNTEAFF. This sequence joins TRBV7-9 and TRBJ1-1; a possible D gene is TRBD1 (5 bases). V gave up 5 bases and J gave up 0 bases, with 16 bases separating them. CDR3 size: 16 residues. CDR1 is SEHNR and CDR2 is FQNEAQ in the germline V gene (reference sequence). Filled out from reference TRBV7-9 and TRBJ1-1, the complete variable domain reads DTGVSQNPRHKITKRGQNVTFRCDPISEHNRLYWYRQTLGQGPEFLTYFQNEAQLEKSRLLSDRFSAERPKGSFSTLEIQRTEQGDSAMYLCASSLTTRVMNTEAFFGQGTRLTVV.

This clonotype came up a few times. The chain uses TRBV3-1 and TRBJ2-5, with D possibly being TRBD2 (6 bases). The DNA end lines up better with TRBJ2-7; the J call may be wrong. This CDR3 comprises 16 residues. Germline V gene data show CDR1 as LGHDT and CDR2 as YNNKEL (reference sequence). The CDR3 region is CASSRGVSKLSYEQYF. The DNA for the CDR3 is TGTGCCAGCAGCCGGGGGGTGAGTAAACTCTCCTACGAGCAGTACTTC.

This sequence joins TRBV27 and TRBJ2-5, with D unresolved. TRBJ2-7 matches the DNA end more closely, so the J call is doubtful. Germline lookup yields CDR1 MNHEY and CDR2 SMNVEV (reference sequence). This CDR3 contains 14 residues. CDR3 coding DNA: TGTGCCAGCAGCGTAGCCGTGCCGCCCTACGAGCAGTACTTC. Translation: CASSVAVPPYEQYF.

For the CDR3, the DNA is TGTGCCAGCAGTGAGGGGACAGGCAATGAGCAGTTCTTC. It translates to CASSEGTGNEQFF. The V call is TRBV2, the J call TRBJ2-1, with 8 bases lining up with TRBD1. The CDR3 is made up of 13 amino acids. The germline V gene encodes CDR1 SNHLY and CDR2 FYNNEI. Trimming at V came to 3 bases and at J to 6 bases, leaving 1 base not matched to a gene.

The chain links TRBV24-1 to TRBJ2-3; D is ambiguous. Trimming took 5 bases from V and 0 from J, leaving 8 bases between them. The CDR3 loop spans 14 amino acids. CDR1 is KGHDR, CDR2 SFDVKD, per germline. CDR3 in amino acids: CATSVAESTDTQYF. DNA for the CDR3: TGTGCCACCAGTGTGGCGGAGAGCACAGATACGCAGTATTTT.

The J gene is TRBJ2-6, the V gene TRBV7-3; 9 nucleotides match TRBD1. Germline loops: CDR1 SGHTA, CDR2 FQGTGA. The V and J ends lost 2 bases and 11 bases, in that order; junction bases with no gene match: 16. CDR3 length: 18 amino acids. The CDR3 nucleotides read TGTGCCAGCAGCTTATTAGGGACAGGGTTTTCTGGTAATCACGTCCTGACTTTC. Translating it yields CASSLLGTGFSGNHVLTF. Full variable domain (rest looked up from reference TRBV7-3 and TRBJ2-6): GAGVSQTPSNKVTEKGKYVELRCDPISGHTALYWYRQSLGQGPEFLIYFQGTGAADDSGLPNDRFFAVRPEGSVSTLKIQRTERGDSAVYLCASSLLGTGFSGNHVLTFGAGSRLTVL.

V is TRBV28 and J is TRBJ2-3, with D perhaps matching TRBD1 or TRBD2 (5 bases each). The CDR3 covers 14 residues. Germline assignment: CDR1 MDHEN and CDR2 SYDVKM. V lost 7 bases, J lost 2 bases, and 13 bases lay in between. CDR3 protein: CASKRDGDTDTQYF. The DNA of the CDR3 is TGTGCCAGCAAGAGGGACGGGGACACAGATACGCAGTATTTT.

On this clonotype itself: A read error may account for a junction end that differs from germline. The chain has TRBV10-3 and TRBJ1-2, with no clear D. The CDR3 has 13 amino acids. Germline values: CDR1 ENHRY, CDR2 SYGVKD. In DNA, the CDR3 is TGTGCCATCACTGAGGACCCCCTGACGGGCTACACCTTC. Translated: CAITEDPLTGYTF.

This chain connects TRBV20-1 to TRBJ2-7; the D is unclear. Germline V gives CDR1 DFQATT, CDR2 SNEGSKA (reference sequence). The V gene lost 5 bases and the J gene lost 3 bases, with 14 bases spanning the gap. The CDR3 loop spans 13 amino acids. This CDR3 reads CSAGPGEFYEQYF. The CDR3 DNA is TGCAGTGCTGGCCCTGGGGAATTCTACGAGCAGTACTTC.